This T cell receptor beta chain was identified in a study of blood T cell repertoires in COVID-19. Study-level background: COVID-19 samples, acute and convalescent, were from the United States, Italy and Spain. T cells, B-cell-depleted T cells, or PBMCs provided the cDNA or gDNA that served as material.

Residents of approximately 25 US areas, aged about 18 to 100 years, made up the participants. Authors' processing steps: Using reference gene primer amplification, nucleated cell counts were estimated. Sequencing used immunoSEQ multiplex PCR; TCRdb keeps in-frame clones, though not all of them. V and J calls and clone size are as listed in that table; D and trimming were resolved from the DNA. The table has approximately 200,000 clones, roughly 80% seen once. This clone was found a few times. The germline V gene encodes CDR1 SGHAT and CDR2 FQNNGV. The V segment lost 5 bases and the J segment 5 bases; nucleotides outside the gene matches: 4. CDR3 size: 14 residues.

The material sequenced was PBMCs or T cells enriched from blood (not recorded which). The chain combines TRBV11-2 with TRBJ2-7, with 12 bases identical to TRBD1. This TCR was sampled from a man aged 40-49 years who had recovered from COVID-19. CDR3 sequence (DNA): TGTGCCAGCAGCCCCGGGACAGGGGGCGACGAGCAGTACTTC. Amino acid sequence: CASSPGTGGDEQYF.